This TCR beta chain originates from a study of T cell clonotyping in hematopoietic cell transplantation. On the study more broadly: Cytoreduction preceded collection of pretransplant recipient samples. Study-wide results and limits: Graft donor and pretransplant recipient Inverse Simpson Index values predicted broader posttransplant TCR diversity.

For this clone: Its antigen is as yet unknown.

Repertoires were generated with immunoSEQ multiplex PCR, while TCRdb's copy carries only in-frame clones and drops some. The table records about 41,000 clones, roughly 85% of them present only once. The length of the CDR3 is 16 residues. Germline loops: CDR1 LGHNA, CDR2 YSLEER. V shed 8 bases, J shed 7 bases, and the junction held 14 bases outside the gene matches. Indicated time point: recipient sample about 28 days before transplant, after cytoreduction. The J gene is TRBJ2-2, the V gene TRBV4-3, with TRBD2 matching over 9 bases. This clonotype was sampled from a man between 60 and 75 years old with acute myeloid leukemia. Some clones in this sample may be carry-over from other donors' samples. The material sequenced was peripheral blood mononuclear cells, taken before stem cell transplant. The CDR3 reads CASARGSGGRGGELFF. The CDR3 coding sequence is TGCGCCAGCGCCCGAGGCAGCGGGGGGCGGGGCGGGGAGCTGTTTTTT.